These 20 T cell receptor beta chains came from one sample sequenced in a study of blood T cell repertoires in COVID-19. The method was immunoSEQ multiplex PCR; TCRdb's version includes in-frame clones alone and lacks a portion of them. The repertoire holds over 200,000 clones, with approximately 89% as singletons. Sequencing was performed on peripheral blood. All receptors derive from a woman in her thirties or forties with acute or convalescent COVID-19.

V usage is TRBV5-1 and J usage is TRBJ2-1, with 8 positions matching TRBD1. The CDR3 extends over 16 amino acids. Per germline, CDR1 SGHRS and CDR2 YFSETQ. Trimming removed 3 bases from V and 5 bases from J; junction bases left unmatched: 10. Here the CDR3 DNA reads TGCGCCAGCAGCTCGGGACAGGCCGACCATAACAATGAGCAGTTCTTC. This codes for CASSSGQADHNNEQFF.

The gene calls are TRBV11-2 and TRBJ1-2, with TRBD1 identical over 9 bases. After removal of 2 bases from V and 6 bases from J, the junction contained 4 bases not matched to a gene. Germline CDR1 is SGHAT and CDR2 is FQNNGV. The CDR3 is made up of 14 amino acids. The CDR3 bases are TGTGCCAGCAGCTTAAGGACAGGGGACCATGGCTACACCTTC. It yields the protein CASSLRTGDHGYTF.

The rearrangement links TRBV30 to TRBJ1-2; maybe TRBD1 (6 bases). Trimming stripped 0 bases from V and 4 bases from J, with 18 bases between. The CDR3 totals 16 residues. In germline, CDR1 is GTSNPN, CDR2 SVGIG (reference sequence). This CDR3 is CAWSVLKQGIGYGYTF. In nucleotides, the CDR3 is TGTGCCTGGAGTGTACTCAAGCAGGGGATAGGCTATGGCTACACCTTC.

The V call is TRBV7-9, the J call TRBJ1-2; 8 bases are a match to TRBD1. Germline V gives CDR1 SEHNR, CDR2 FQNEAQ (reference sequence). V lost 5 bases to trimming and J lost 4 bases; unmatched junction nucleotides: 6. CDR3 length: 14 amino acids. The DNA for the CDR3 is TGTGCCAGCAGCACTGGACAGGGTGTCTATGGCTACACCTTC. Translating it yields CASSTGQGVYGYTF.

This clone was observed a single time. Being one base from a much bigger clone, this may be a read error. This chain joins TRBV12-3 or TRBV12-4 and TRBJ1-5; tentative D call: TRBD1 (6 bases). The CDR3 length is 13 residues. The germline V and J ends were trimmed by 5 bases and 1 base, with 6 bases remaining between them. The CDR3 spells CASSGQSNQPQHF. The CDR3 region has the DNA TGTGCCAGCAGTGGACAGAGCAATCAGCCCCAGCATTTT.

V gene TRBV9 combines with J gene TRBJ2-5; D is unresolved. Germline loops: CDR1 SGDLS, CDR2 YYNGEE. The CDR3 has 13 amino acids. V was clipped by 0 bases and J by 3 bases, with 6 bases between them. CDR3 in amino acids: CASSVGPEETQYF. Here the CDR3 DNA reads TGTGCCAGCAGCGTAGGTCCAGAAGAGACCCAGTACTTC.

The chain links TRBV24-1 to TRBJ2-5; 15 nucleotides match TRBD2. The V gene end was trimmed by 9 bases and the J gene end by 3 bases; junction bases not matched to a gene: 7. This CDR3 is built from 16 residues. CDR1 is KGHDR and CDR2 is SFDVKD in the germline V gene. This CDR3 reads CATYTGTSGGKETQYF. CDR3 DNA sequence: TGTGCCACCTATACTGGGACTAGCGGGGGGAAAGAGACCCAGTACTTC.

The chain employs TRBV5-8 and TRBJ1-2; D is possibly TRBD1 (6 bases). CDR3 length: 13 amino acids. Trimming cost V 3 bases and J 3 bases, with 9 bases left between them. Looked up from germline, CDR1 is SGHTS and CDR2 is YDEGEE. The CDR3 DNA sequence: TGTGCCAGCAGCTACAGGACAGACTATGGCTACACCTTC. Translated: CASSYRTDYGYTF.

V is TRBV10-3 and J is TRBJ1-1; D is possibly TRBD1 (6 bases). Germline CDR1 reads ENHRY; CDR2 reads SYGVKD. This CDR3 spans 13 amino acids. Trimming left V 6 bases short and J 7 bases short, with 15 bases between. Here the CDR3 reads CAIRDGTPYEAFF. The DNA for the CDR3 is TGTGCCATCAGGGACGGGACACCTTATGAAGCTTTCTTT.

The chain combines TRBV10-3 with TRBJ2-5; 8 bases map to TRBD2. The CDR3 loop spans 15 amino acids. The ends lost 3 bases at V and 5 bases at J; junction bases unmatched: 8. Germline CDR1 and CDR2: ENHRY and SYGVKD. Here the CDR3 DNA reads TGTGCCATCAGTGACGTCGGGGGGGGCCGGGAGACCCAGTACTTC. Its translation is CAISDVGGGRETQYF.

J is TRBJ1-6 and V is TRBV5-1; D unresolved. CDR1 and CDR2 from the germline V gene are SGHRS and YFSETQ. The V and J ends lost 0 bases and 6 bases respectively, with 16 bases between them. The CDR3 sequence is 17 residues long. For the CDR3, the DNA is TGCGCCAGCAGCTTGGGGCCCGGGATGGGTCGTAATTCACCCCTCCACTTT. Protein: CASSLGPGMGRNSPLHF.

The V call is TRBV19, the J call TRBJ2-1, with D perhaps matching TRBD1 (6 bases). The germline V gene has CDR1 LNHDA and CDR2 SQIVND (reference sequence). V was trimmed by 5 bases and J by 3 bases, leaving 11 bases between them. The CDR3 loop spans 14 amino acids. As DNA, the CDR3 is TGTGCCAGTAGTCCAGGGGAAGGCTACAATGAGCAGTTCTTC. Encoded protein: CASSPGEGYNEQFF.

This chain's CDR3 is CASSFATGFAEAFF. The DNA of the CDR3 is TGTGCCAGCAGTTTCGCGACAGGGTTTGCTGAAGCTTTCTTT. V gene TRBV27 combines with J gene TRBJ1-1; 7 bases map to TRBD1. Germline V gene data show CDR1 as MNHEY and CDR2 as SMNVEV (reference sequence). This CDR3 comprises 14 residues. The trim removed 3 bases at V and 6 bases at J, leaving 7 bases unmatched.

The chain is built from TRBV5-1 and TRBJ2-2, with 7 bases lining up with TRBD2. The CDR3 extends over 15 amino acids. CDR1 is SGHRS, CDR2 YFSETQ, per germline. V was clipped by 2 bases and J by 6 bases; unmatched bases: 7. Here the CDR3 DNA reads TGCGCCAGCAGCTTAAGTGGGAGGGGACCCGGGGAGCTGTTTTTT. It translates to CASSLSGRGPGELFF.

This chain connects TRBV9 to TRBJ1-5, with 11 bases lining up with TRBD1. V lost 4 bases and J lost 4; bases outside the gene matches: 4. Germline CDR1 is SGDLS and CDR2 is YYNGEE. The CDR3 has 15 residues. CDR3 region: CASSTGTGGNQPQHF. DNA of the CDR3: TGTGCCAGCAGCACAGGGACAGGGGGTAATCAGCCCCAGCATTTT.

The rearrangement uses TRBV20-1 and TRBJ2-3, with 10 bases fitting TRBD2. CDR3 length: 14 amino acids. Per germline, CDR1 DFQATT and CDR2 SNEGSKA (reference sequence). J gave up 6 bases and V 3 bases, and 6 bases lay outside the gene matches. This CDR3 reads CSASSGGPKDTQYF. The CDR3 nucleotides read TGCAGTGCTAGTAGCGGGGGGCCGAAGGATACGCAGTATTTT.

The V and J genes are TRBV5-1 and TRBJ1-4; 8 positions agree with TRBD1. This CDR3 has 15 amino acids. Trimming took 0 bases from V and 7 from J; bases not matched to a gene: 5. Germline V gene data show CDR1 as SGHRS and CDR2 as YFSETQ. The CDR3 here is CASSLEQGVREKLFF. CDR3 sequence (DNA): TGCGCCAGCAGCTTGGAACAGGGGGTACGTGAAAAACTGTTTTTT. The variable domain in full, with the rest retrieved from reference TRBV5-1 and TRBJ1-4, is KAGVTQTPRYLIKTRGQQVTLSCSPISGHRSVSWYQQTPGQGLQFLFEYFSETQRNKGNFPGRFSGRQFSNSRSEMNVSTLELGDSALYLCASSLEQGVREKLFFGSGTQLSVL.

This clone was detected only once. The chain recombines TRBV24-1 with TRBJ2-5; 8 bases are a match to TRBD2. The CDR3 runs 13 residues. Germline lookup yields CDR1 KGHDR and CDR2 SFDVKD. Unmatched junction bases numbered 8, after V lost 10 bases and J lost 5 bases. DNA of the CDR3: TGTGCCACGAGTCCGACTAGCGAGGAGACCCAGTACTTC. Amino acids: CATSPTSEETQYF.

V gene TRBV3-1 (or the pseudogene TRBV3-2) combines with J gene TRBJ1-1, with TRBD1 as a possible D gene (5 bases). The CDR3 has 13 residues. V lost 1 base to trimming and J lost 13 bases, with 16 bases between them. The germline V gene encodes CDR1 LGHDT and CDR2 YNNKEL (reference sequence). CDR3: CASSQGSTTEIFF. In DNA, the CDR3 is TGTGCCAGCAGCCAAGGAAGCACGACAGAAATTTTCTTT.

The V call is TRBV6-1, the J call TRBJ1-2; 9 positions agree with TRBD1. Germline lookup yields CDR1 MNHNS and CDR2 SASEGT. The CDR3 runs to 17 residues. J gave up 4 bases and V 0 bases, and 9 bases lay outside the gene matches. CDR3 bases: TGTGCCAGCAGTGAAGCTACAGGGGGCTATATCGTCTATGGCTACACCTTC. Translation gives CASSEATGGYIVYGYTF.